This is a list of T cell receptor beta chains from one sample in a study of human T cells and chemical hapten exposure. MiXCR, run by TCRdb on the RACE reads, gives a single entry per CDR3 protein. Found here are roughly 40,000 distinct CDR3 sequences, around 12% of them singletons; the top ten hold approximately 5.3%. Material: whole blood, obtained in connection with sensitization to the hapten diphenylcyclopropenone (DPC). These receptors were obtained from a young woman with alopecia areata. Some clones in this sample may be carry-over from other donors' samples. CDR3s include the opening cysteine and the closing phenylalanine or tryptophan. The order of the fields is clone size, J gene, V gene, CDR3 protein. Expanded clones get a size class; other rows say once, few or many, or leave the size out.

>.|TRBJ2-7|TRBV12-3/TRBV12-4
CASSRPDRVHEQYF
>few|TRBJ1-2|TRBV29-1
CSVGSPYGYTF
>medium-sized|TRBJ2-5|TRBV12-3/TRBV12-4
CASSLRDRVWFDFGETQYF
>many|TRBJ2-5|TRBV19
CASSISQDQETQYF
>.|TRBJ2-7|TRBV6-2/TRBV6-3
CASSFRSVDEQYF
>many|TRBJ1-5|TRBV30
CAWSVQGNQPQHF
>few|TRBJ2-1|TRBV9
CASSAAGAGGYNEQFF
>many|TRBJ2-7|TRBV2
CASTPGTGSSYEQYF
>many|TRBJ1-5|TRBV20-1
CSASPMRGTRQPQHF
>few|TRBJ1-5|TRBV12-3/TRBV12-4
CASSLSGERNQPQHF